The present TCR beta chain was sequenced within a study of T cell repertoires in ileal Crohn's disease. Looking at the study overall: Median disease duration was about eight years; 35% smoked at surgery. About half of patients got postoperative therapy: some 11 thiopurines, around 19 anti-TNF. Points from the study as a whole: Active smokers at surgery had more clonal expansions than non-smokers.

Eligibility required adulthood, ileal or ileocolonic Crohn's disease and indicated ileocolonic resection. In regard to this clone: Its antigen remains unknown.

Generated by immunoSEQ multiplex PCR, the TCRdb table keeps only in-frame clones and is missing some. The table has 2,500 or so clones, 70% to 80% seen once. The sample was ileal tissue. The receptor's source is an adult with Crohn's disease.

The DNA of the CDR3 is TGCGCCACATTGGGTGACAGATACAATGAGCAGTTCTTC. Translated: CATLGDRYNEQFF. The rearrangement joins TRBV10-2 to TRBJ2-1; perhaps TRBD1 as D (5 bases). The length of the CDR3 is 13 residues. V was pared by 10 bases and J by 4 bases, with 14 bases between. Looked up from germline, CDR1 is WSHSY and CDR2 is SAAADI.